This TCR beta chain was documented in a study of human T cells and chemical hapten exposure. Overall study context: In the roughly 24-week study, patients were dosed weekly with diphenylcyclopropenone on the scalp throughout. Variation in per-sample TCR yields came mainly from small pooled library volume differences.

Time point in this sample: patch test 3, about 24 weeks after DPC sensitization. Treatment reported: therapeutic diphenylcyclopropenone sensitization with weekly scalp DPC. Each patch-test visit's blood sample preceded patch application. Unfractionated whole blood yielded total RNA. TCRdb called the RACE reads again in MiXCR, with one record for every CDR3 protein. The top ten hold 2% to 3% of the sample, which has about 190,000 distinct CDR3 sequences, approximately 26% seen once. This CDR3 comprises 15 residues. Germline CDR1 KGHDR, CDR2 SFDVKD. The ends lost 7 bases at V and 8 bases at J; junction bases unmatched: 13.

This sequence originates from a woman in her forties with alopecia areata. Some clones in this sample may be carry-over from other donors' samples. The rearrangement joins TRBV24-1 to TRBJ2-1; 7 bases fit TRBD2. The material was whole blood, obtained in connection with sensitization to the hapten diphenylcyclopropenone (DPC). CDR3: CATSSFRGEGDEQFF. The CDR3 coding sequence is TGTGCCACCAGCTCATTCCGGGGGGAGGGTGATGAGCAGTTCTTC.